The 21 T cell receptor beta chains reported below all come from one sample, sequenced in a study of T cell responses to AZD1222 COVID-19 vaccine. Here immunoSEQ multiplex PCR was the method, and the copy in TCRdb shows in-frame clones only, minus some. Of around 50,000 clones listed, about 86% are singletons. Sequencing used peripheral blood, obtained 28 days after the second AZD1222 dose. These receptors originate from an adult who received the AZD1222 COVID-19 vaccine.

The genes are TRBV4-2 and TRBJ2-7; 8 bases are a match to TRBD2. From germline, CDR1 is LGHNA and CDR2 YNFKEQ. The CDR3 loop spans 14 amino acids. Trimming at V came to 3 bases and at J to 2 bases, leaving 3 bases not matched to a gene. In nucleotides, the CDR3 is TGTGCCAGCAGCCAGGGACTAGGTCCCTACGAGCAGTACTTC. The encoded protein is CASSQGLGPYEQYF.

This sequence joins TRBV7-9 and TRBJ2-1; 11 nucleotides match TRBD2. This CDR3 spans 17 amino acids. The J segment lost 9 bases and the V segment lost 3 bases, leaving 13 bases of the junction unmatched. Germline-derived CDR1 and CDR2 are SEHNR and FQNEAQ (reference sequence). In DNA form, the CDR3 reads TGTGCCAGCAGCTTTCAGGGGAGTAGCGGGAGGGCTGGTGAGCAGTTCTTC. It translates to CASSFQGSSGRAGEQFF.

The chain couples TRBV5-1 to TRBJ1-6; D ambiguous. V gave up 0 bases and J gave up 7 bases, with 8 bases separating them. The CDR3 length is 14 residues. Germline V gene data show CDR1 as SGHRS and CDR2 as YFSETQ. In DNA, the CDR3 is TGCGCCAGCAGCTTGGAGGGTGCCAATTCACCCCTCCACTTT. It translates to CASSLEGANSPLHF.

The chain recombines TRBV5-1 with TRBJ2-5; no firm D call. V lost 1 base and J 0 bases, leaving 13 bases between the germline ends. The length of the CDR3 is 16 residues. From germline, CDR1 is SGHRS and CDR2 YFSETQ. CDR3 region: CASSLFAPSNQETQYF. CDR3 sequence (DNA): TGCGCCAGCAGCTTGTTCGCCCCGTCGAACCAAGAGACCCAGTACTTC.

The V gene is TRBV9, the J gene TRBJ1-3; D not certain. The germline V and J ends were trimmed by 0 bases and 6 bases, with 13 bases remaining between them. The V gene's germline CDR1 is SGDLS and CDR2 YYNGEE. The CDR3 length is 15 residues. The CDR3 bases are TGTGCCAGCAGCGTAGGAGGAGAAGGCTCAAACACCATATATTTT. Residues: CASSVGGEGSNTIYF.

The gene calls are TRBV19 and TRBJ2-7; TRBD1 aligns across 8 bases. This CDR3 is 16 amino acids long. The junction had 11 bases not matched to a gene; V was cut back by 3 bases and J by 4 bases. Germline-derived CDR1 and CDR2 are LNHDA and SQIVND (reference sequence). This chain's CDR3 is CASSIRGVGQGYEQYF. CDR3 DNA sequence: TGTGCCAGTAGTATTAGGGGTGTCGGACAGGGATACGAGCAGTACTTC. Together with reference TRBV19 and TRBJ2-7, the CDR3 gives the full variable domain: DGGITQSPKYLFRKEGQNVTLSCEQNLNHDAMYWYRQDPGQGLRLIYYSQIVNDFQKGDIAEGYSVSREKKESFPLTVTSAQKNPTAFYLCASSIRGVGQGYEQYFGPGTRLTVT.

The chain has TRBV19 and TRBJ2-7; no reliable D call. Germline lookup yields CDR1 LNHDA and CDR2 SQIVND (reference sequence). The CDR3 runs 13 residues. The V and J ends lost 3 bases and 0 bases respectively, with 6 bases between them. The CDR3 region is CASSIHHSYEQYF. CDR3 in DNA: TGTGCCAGTAGTATTCACCACTCCTACGAGCAGTACTTC.

This clone was picked up one time. V usage is TRBV5-4 and J usage is TRBJ1-1, with 10 bases matching TRBD1. This CDR3 has 17 amino acids. CDR1 SGHNT and CDR2 YYREEE come from the germline V gene (reference sequence). Losses at the gene ends were 3 bases for V and 1 base for J; bases not matched to a gene: 9. The CDR3 DNA reads as TGTGCCAGCAGCTGGGACAGGGGAAAGTTCGGGAACACTGAAGCTTTCTTT. It codes for CASSWDRGKFGNTEAFF. The full variable domain, in which reference TRBV5-4 and TRBJ1-1 provide the parts outside the CDR3, is ETGVTQSPTHLIKTRGQQVTLRCSSQSGHNTVSWYQQALGQGPQFIFQYYREEENGRGNFPPRFSGLQFPNYSSELNVNALELDDSALYLCASSWDRGKFGNTEAFFGQGTRLTVV.

The genes are TRBV18 and TRBJ1-1, with D unclear. V gave up 7 bases and J gave up 5 bases, with 17 bases separating them. In germline, CDR1 is KGHSH, CDR2 LQKENI. CDR3 length equals 14 residues. The CDR3 sequence is CASLRSRRDTEAFF. CDR3 DNA: TGTGCCAGCTTACGGAGTAGAAGGGATACTGAAGCTTTCTTT. The entire variable domain, with the rest obtained from reference TRBV18 and TRBJ1-1, is as follows: NAGVMQNPRHLVRRRGQEARLRCSPMKGHSHVYWYRQLPEEGLKFMVYLQKENIIDESGMPKERFSAEFPKEGPSILRIQQVVRGDSAAYFCASLRSRRDTEAFFGQGTRLTVV.

This chain links TRBV28 with TRBJ2-7; perhaps D is TRBD1 or TRBD2 (5 bases each). The germline CDR1 and CDR2 sequences are MDHEN and SYDVKM. V lost 2 bases and J lost 2, with 13 bases in between. This CDR3 contains 15 residues. CDR3 sequence reads: CASSLGTGHAYEQYF. The CDR3 DNA follows: TGTGCCAGCAGTTTAGGAACGGGGCACGCCTACGAGCAGTACTTC. Looking up the rest from reference TRBV28 and TRBJ2-7 gives the full variable domain: DVKVTQSSRYLVKRTGEKVFLECVQDMDHENMFWYRQDPGLGLRLIYFSYDVKMKEKGDIPEGYSVSREKKERFSLILESASTNQTSMYLCASSLGTGHAYEQYFGPGTRLTVT.

The chain carries TRBV14 and TRBJ1-5; D uncertain. Germline CDR1 and CDR2: SGHDN and FVKESK. This CDR3 spans 14 amino acids. The V gene lost 6 bases and the J gene lost 1 base, with 10 bases spanning the gap. The CDR3 DNA reads as TGTGCCAGCAGTAGGACGGCGAGCAATCAGCCCCAGCATTTT. Amino acids: CASSRTASNQPQHF.

The chain joins TRBV4-2 to TRBJ1-5; 7 bases align to TRBD1. The CDR3 extends over 15 amino acids. Trimming cost V 3 bases and J 5 bases; bases outside gene matches: 7. CDR1 and CDR2 (germline): LGHNA, YNFKEQ. The CDR3 DNA reads as TGTGCCAGCAGCCAGCTGGGACAGAATCATCAGCCCCAGCATTTT. Translation gives CASSQLGQNHQPQHF.

This clone has just one count. This chain uses TRBV3-1 (or the pseudogene TRBV3-2) with TRBJ2-1, with D possibly matching TRBD2 (6 bases). The CDR3 is made up of 14 amino acids. V was trimmed by 1 base and J by 10 bases, leaving 14 bases between them. Germline lookup yields CDR1 LGHDT and CDR2 YNNKEL (reference sequence). The CDR3 region has the DNA TGTGCCAGCAGCCAAGGCGGGACGGAGCGGGAGCAGTTCTTC. This gives the protein CASSQGGTEREQFF.

The rearrangement uses TRBV5-1 and TRBJ2-7; no reliable D call. The germline V gene encodes CDR1 SGHRS and CDR2 YFSETQ. The CDR3 contains 12 residues. The ends were cut back, 0 bases at V and 10 bases at J, with 11 bases in the middle. CDR3 bases: TGCGCCAGCAGCTTGGACCCCCTCCTTCAGTACTTC. It yields the protein CASSLDPLLQYF.

The rearrangement joins TRBV9 to TRBJ2-3; D is uncertain. Germline loops: CDR1 SGDLS, CDR2 YYNGEE. This CDR3 is 13 amino acids long. Between the trimmed V and J ends, which lost 0 bases and 2 bases, there was a span of 4 bases. The CDR3 here is CASSVVSTDTQYF. The CDR3 DNA sequence: TGTGCCAGCAGCGTAGTGTCCACAGATACGCAGTATTTT.

The chain couples TRBV28 to TRBJ1-2; TRBD1 aligns across 10 bases. The CDR3 length is 15 residues. The ends lost 7 bases at V and 3 bases at J; junction bases unmatched: 8. Germline-derived CDR1 and CDR2 are MDHEN and SYDVKM. The CDR3 is CASTATGTGDYGYTF. In nucleotides, the CDR3 is TGTGCCAGCACTGCGACCGGGACAGGGGACTATGGCTACACCTTC.

This clone was picked up one time. The rearrangement links TRBV19 to TRBJ2-1; 7 bases are shared with TRBD1. Germline CDR1 LNHDA, CDR2 SQIVND (reference sequence). This CDR3 spans 14 amino acids. Trimming removed 9 bases from V and 4 bases from J; junction bases left unmatched: 9. This chain's CDR3 is CASTDPGQYNEQFF. In nucleotides, the CDR3 is TGTGCCAGCACCGATCCGGGACAGTACAATGAGCAGTTCTTC.

The chain has TRBV6-5 and TRBJ2-7; D is unresolved. The CDR3 sequence is 14 residues long. Per germline, CDR1 MNHEY and CDR2 SVGAGI. Trimming took 5 bases from V and 2 from J, leaving 13 bases between them. CDR3 region: CASSTDGFPYEQYF. The DNA for the CDR3 is TGTGCCAGCAGTACCGACGGATTTCCCTACGAGCAGTACTTC.

This chain links TRBV5-4 with TRBJ2-1; D perhaps matches TRBD1 (5 bases). The CDR3 is 15 amino acids. Germline V CDR1 and CDR2: SGHNT, YYREEE (reference sequence). V shed 0 bases and J shed 8 bases, with 15 bases lying between them. CDR3 amino acids: CASSLGLPKGDEQFF. For the CDR3, the DNA is TGTGCCAGCAGCTTGGGACTGCCTAAAGGGGATGAGCAGTTCTTC.

This chain uses TRBV5-1 with TRBJ1-1; tentative D call: TRBD1 (5 bases). V was clipped by 4 bases and J by 2 bases, with 15 bases between them. The germline V gene has CDR1 SGHRS and CDR2 YFSETQ. This CDR3 is built from 15 residues. CDR3 coding DNA: TGCGCCAGCAGCATCGAAGGGGACCCCAACACTGAAGCTTTCTTT. Amino acids: CASSIEGDPNTEAFF.

The J gene is TRBJ2-7, the V gene TRBV7-2; the D is unclear. Per the germline V gene, CDR1 is SGHTA and CDR2 is FQGNSA. Trimming removed 4 bases from V and 6 bases from J, with 19 bases in between. The CDR3 has 15 amino acids. CDR3 sequence: CASSSRYLPWGEQYF. The DNA of the CDR3 is TGTGCCAGCAGCTCGCGCTACCTCCCTTGGGGCGAGCAGTACTTC.